This T cell receptor (beta chain) is drawn from a study of T cell responses to AZD1222 COVID-19 vaccine. Findings and caveats of the study: Possibly, clonal diversity was underestimated; donors were largely white British and included more females.

Details on this clone: Its antigen is still unknown.

CDR3 length: 16 amino acids. CDR1 is SGHKS and CDR2 is YYEKEE in the germline V gene (reference sequence). The J segment lost 3 bases and the V segment lost 5 bases, leaving 6 bases of the junction unmatched. Clones were sequenced by immunoSEQ multiplex PCR, and TCRdb holds only the in-frame ones, with some missing. The table has 150,000 or so clones, 91% seen once. Source: peripheral blood, taken on day 0 of AZD1222 vaccination. This clonotype was sampled from an adult in good health. The rearrangement uses TRBV5-5 and TRBJ2-6, with 9 bases that match TRBD1. Written as DNA, the CDR3 is TGTGCCAGCAGTTCTAGGACAGGGGTTGGGGCCAACGTCCTGACTTTC. Translating it yields CASSSRTGVGANVLTF.